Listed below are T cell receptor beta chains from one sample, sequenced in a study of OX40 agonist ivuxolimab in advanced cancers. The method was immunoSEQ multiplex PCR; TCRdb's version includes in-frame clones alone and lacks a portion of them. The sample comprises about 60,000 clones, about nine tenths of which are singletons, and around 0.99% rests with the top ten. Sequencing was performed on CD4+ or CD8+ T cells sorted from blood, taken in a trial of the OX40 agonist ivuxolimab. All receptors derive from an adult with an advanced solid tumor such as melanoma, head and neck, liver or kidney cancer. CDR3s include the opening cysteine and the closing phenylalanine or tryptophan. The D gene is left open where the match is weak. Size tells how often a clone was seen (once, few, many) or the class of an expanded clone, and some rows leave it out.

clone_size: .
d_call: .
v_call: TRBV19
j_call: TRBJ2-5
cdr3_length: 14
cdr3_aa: CASSRRSIQETQYF
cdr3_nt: TGTGCCAGTAGTCGGCGGTCTATCCAAGAGACCCAGTACTTC

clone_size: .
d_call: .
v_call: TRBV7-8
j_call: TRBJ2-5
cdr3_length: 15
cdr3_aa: CASSPLGGAVETQYF
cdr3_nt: TGTGCCAGCAGCCCTCTGGGGGGGGCGGTAGAGACCCAGTACTTC

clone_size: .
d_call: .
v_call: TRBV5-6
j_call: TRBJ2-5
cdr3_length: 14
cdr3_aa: CASSLASGGETQYF
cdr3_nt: TGTGCCAGCAGCTTGGCGTCTGGTGGAGAGACCCAGTACTTC

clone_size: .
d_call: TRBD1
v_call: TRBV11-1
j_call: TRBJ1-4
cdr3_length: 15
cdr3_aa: CASSGTGTGKEKLFF
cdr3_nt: TGTGCCAGCAGTGGCACCGGGACAGGGAAGGAAAAACTGTTTTTT

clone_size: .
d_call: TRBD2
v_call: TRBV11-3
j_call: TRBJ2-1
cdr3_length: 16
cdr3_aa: CASSLGLAGVYNEQFF
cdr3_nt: TGTGCCAGCAGCTTAGGTCTGGCGGGGGTCTACAATGAGCAGTTCTTC

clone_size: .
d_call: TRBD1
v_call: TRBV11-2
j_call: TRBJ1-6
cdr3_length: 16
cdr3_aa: CASSLEGTGINSPLHF
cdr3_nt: TGTGCCAGCAGCTTAGAAGGGACAGGGATTAATTCACCCCTCCACTTT

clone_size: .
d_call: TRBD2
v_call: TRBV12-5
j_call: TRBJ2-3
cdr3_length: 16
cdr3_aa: CASGWGSSGRTDTQYF
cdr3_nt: TGTGCTAGTGGTTGGGGGAGTAGCGGGAGAACAGATACGCAGTATTTT

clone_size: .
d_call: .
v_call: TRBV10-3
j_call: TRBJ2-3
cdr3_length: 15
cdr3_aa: CAISEVASGTDTQYF
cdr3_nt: TGTGCCATCAGTGAGGTGGCTAGCGGCACAGATACGCAGTATTTT

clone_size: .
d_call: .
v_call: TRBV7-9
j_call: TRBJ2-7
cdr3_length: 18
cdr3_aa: CASSPHVNQGRRSYEQYF
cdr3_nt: TGTGCCAGCAGCCCCCACGTAAACCAGGGTAGGAGGAGCTACGAGCAGTACTTC

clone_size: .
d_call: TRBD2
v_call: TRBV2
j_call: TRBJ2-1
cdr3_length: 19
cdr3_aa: CASSELGTSGSPSYNEQFF
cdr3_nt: TGTGCCAGCAGTGAACTTGGGACTAGCGGGTCACCCTCCTACAATGAGCAGTTCTTC

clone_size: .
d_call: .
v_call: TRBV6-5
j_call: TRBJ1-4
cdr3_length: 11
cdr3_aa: CASRGGGKLFF
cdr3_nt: TGTGCCAGCAGAGGGGGAGGAAAACTGTTTTTT

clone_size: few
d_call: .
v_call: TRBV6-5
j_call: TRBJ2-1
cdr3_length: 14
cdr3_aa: CASSPHRRHNEQFF
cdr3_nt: TGTGCCAGCAGTCCCCATAGGCGGCACAATGAGCAGTTCTTC

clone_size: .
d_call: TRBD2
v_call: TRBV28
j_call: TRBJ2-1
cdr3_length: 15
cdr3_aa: CASSLGGREVKEQFF
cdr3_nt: TGTGCCAGCAGTTTGGGGGGGCGGGAGGTTAAGGAGCAGTTCTTC

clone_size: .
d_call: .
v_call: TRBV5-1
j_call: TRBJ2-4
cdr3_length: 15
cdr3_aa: CANGPRWVSKNIQYF
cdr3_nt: TGCGCCAACGGACCCCGGTGGGTGTCCAAAAACATTCAGTACTTC

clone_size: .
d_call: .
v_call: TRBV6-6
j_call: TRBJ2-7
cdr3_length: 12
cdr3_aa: CASSPLGYEQYF
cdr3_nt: TGTGCCAGCAGTCCTTTGGGCTACGAGCAGTACTTC

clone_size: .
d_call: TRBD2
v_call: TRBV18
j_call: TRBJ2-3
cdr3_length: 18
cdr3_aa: CASSLSLRLAGNTDTQYF
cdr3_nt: TGTGCCAGCTCACTAAGTCTCAGACTAGCGGGCAACACAGATACGCAGTATTTT

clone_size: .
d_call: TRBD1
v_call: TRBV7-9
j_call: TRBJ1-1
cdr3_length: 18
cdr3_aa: CASSLRQGALRGDTETFF
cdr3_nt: TGTGCCAGCAGCTTACGACAGGGGGCGCTGAGAGGCGACACTGAAACTTTCTTT

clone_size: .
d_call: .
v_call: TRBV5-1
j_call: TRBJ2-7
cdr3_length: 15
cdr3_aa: CASSLTAGALYEQYF
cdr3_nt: TGCGCCAGCAGCTTGACCGCGGGGGCTCTCTACGAGCAGTACTTC

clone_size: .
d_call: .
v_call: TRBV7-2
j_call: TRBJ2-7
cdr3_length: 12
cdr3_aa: CASSLDRAEQYF
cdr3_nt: TGTGCCAGCAGCTTAGATCGCGCCGAGCAGTACTTC

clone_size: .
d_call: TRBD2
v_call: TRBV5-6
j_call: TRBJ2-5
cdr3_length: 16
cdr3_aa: CASSLLTSGNQETQYF
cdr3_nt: TGTGCCAGCAGCTTGCTGACTAGCGGGAACCAAGAGACCCAGTACTTC

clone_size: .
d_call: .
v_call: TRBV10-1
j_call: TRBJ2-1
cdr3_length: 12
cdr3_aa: CASSVGRNEQFF
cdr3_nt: TGCGCCAGCAGTGTTGGGCGGAATGAGCAGTTCTTC

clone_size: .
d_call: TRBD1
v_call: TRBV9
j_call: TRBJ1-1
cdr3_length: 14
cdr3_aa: CASNRDRDNTEAFF
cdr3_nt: TGTGCCAGCAACAGAGACAGGGACAACACTGAAGCTTTCTTT

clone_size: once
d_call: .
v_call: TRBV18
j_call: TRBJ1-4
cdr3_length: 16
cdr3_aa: CASSPRDLSTNEKLFF
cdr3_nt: TGTGCCAGCTCACCTCGCGATCTTTCAACTAATGAAAAACTGTTTTTT

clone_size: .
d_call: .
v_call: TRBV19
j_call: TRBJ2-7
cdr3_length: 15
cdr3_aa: CASSTPRVVGGEQYF
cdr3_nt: TGTGCCAGTAGTACCCCTCGAGTCGTCGGAGGCGAGCAGTACTTC

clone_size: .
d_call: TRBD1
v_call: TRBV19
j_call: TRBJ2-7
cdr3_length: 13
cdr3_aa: CASSSTGVYEQYF
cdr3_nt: TGTGCCAGTAGTTCGACAGGGGTCTACGAGCAGTACTTC

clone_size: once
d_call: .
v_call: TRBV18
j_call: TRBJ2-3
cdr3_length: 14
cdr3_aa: CASQRDTYTDTQYF
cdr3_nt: TGTGCCAGCCAACGGGACACCTACACAGATACGCAGTATTTT